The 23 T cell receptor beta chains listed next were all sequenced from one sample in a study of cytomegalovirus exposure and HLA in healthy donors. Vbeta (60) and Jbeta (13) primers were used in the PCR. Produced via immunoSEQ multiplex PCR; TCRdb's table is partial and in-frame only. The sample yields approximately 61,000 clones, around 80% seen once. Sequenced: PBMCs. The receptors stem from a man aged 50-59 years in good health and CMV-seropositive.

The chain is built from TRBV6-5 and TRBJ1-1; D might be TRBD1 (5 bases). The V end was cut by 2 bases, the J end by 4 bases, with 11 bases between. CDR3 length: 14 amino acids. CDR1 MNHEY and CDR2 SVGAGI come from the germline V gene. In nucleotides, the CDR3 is TGTGCCAGCAGTTACGGGGAGGGGAGCACTGAAGCTTTCTTT. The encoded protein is CASSYGEGSTEAFF.

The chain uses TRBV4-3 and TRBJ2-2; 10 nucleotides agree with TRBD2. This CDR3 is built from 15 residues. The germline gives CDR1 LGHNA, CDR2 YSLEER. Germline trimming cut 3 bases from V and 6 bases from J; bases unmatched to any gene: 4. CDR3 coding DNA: TGCGCCAGCAGCCAGCTAGCGGGAGCGCCCGGGGAGCTGTTTTTT. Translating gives CASSQLAGAPGELFF.

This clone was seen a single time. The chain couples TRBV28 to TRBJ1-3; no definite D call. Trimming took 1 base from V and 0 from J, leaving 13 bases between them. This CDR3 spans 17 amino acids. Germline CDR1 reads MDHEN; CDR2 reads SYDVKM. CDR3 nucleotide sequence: TGTGCCAGCAGTTTATCGGGTAACGCTCTCTCTGGAAACACCATATATTTT. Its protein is CASSLSGNALSGNTIYF.

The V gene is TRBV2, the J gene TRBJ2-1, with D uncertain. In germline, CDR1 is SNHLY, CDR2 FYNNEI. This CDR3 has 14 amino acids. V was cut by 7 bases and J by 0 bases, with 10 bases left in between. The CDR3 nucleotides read TGTGCCAGCATGAGGAGTTCCTCCTACAATGAGCAGTTCTTC. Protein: CASMRSSSYNEQFF. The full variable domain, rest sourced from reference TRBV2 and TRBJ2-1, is EPEVTQTPSHQVTQMGQEVILRCVPISNHLYFYWYRQILGQKVEFLVSFYNNEISEKSEIFDDQFSVERPDGSNFTLKIRSTKLEDSAMYFCASMRSSSYNEQFFGPGTRLTVL.

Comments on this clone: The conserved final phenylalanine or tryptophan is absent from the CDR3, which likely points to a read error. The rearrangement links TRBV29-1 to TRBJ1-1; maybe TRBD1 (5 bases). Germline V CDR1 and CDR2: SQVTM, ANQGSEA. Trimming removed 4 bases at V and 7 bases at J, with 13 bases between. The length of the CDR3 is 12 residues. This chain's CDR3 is CSVGIDSNEAFL. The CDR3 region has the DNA TGCAGCGTTGGGATTGACAGTAATGAAGCTTTCTTG.

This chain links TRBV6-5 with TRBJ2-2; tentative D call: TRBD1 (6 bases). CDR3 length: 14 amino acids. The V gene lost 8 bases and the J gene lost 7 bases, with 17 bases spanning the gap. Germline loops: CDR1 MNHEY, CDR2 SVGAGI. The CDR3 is CASSPGASDGELFF. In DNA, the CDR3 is TGTGCCAGCTCCCCAGGGGCCAGCGACGGGGAGCTGTTTTTT.

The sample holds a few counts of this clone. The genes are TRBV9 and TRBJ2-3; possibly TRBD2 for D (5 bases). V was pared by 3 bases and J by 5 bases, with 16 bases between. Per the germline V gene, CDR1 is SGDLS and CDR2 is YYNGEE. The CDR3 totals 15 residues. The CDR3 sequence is CASSAVPPGRDTQYF. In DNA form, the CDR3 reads TGTGCCAGCAGCGCTGTTCCCCCGGGGAGAGATACGCAGTATTTT. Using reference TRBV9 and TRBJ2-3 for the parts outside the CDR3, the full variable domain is DSGVTQTPKHLITATGQRVTLRCSPRSGDLSVYWYQQSLDQGLQFLIQYYNGEERAKGNILERFSAQQFPDLHSELNLSSLELGDSALYFCASSAVPPGRDTQYFGPGTRLTVL.

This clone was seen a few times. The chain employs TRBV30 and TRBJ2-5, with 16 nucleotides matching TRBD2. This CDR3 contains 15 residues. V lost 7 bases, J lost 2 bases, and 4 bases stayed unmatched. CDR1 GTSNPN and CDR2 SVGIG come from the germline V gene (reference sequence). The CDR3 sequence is CALGLAGGGQETQYF. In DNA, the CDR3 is TGTGCCTTGGGACTAGCGGGGGGGGGTCAAGAGACCCAGTACTTC.

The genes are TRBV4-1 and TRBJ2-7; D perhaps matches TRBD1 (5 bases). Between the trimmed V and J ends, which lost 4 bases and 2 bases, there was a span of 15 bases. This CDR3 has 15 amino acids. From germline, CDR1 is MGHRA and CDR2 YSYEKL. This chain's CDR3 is CASSLINQGTYEQYF. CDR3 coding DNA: TGCGCCAGCAGCCTCATAAACCAGGGTACCTACGAGCAGTACTTC.

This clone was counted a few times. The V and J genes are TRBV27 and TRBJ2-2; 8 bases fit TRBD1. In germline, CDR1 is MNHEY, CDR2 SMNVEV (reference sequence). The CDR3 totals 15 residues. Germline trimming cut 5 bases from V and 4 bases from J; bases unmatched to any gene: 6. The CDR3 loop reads CASSRTGFSTGELFF. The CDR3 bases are TGTGCCAGCAGTCGGACAGGGTTCAGCACCGGGGAGCTGTTTTTT.

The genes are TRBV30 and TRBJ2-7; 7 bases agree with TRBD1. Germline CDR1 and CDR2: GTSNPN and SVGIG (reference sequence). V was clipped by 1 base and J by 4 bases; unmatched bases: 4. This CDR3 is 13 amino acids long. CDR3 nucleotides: TGTGCCTGGAGTGCGGGACAGTTTTACGAGCAGTACTTC. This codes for CAWSAGQFYEQYF.

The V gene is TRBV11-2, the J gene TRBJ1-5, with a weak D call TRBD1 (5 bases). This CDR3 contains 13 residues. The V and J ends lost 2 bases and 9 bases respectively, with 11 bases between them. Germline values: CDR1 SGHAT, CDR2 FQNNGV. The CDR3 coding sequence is TGTGCCAGCAGCTTACAGGCCCAGGGGCCCCAGCATTTT. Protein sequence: CASSLQAQGPQHF.

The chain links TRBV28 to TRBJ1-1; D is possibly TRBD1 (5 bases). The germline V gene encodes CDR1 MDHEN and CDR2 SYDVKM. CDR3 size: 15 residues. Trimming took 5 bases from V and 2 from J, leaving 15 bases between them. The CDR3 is CASSPTRGGNTEAFF. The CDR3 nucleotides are TGTGCCAGCAGTCCGACTAGGGGCGGCAACACTGAAGCTTTCTTT.

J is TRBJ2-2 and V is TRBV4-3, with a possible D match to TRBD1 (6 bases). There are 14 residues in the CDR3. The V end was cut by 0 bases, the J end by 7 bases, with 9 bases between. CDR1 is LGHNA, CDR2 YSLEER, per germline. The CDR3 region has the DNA TGCGCCAGCAGCCAAGATTGGGGGCGCGGGGAGCTGTTTTTT. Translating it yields CASSQDWGRGELFF.

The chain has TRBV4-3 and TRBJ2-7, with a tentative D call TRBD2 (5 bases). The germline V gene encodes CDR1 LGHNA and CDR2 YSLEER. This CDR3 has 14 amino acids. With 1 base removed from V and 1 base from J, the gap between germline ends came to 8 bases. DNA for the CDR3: TGCGCCAGCAGCCAAGTGAGCGGATCCTACGAGCAGTACTTC. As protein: CASSQVSGSYEQYF.

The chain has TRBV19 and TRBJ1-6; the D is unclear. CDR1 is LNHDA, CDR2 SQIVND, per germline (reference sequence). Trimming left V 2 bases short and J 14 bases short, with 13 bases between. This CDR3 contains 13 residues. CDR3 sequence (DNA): TGTGCCAGTAGTATAAGTAGCCCGGAGACCCTCCACTTT. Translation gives CASSISSPETLHF.

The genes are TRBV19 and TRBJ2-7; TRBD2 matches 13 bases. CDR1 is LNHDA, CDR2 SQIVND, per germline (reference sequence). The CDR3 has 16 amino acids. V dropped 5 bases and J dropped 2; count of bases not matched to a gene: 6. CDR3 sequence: CASSAQTSGGTYEQYF. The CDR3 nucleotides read TGTGCCAGTAGTGCCCAGACTAGCGGGGGGACCTACGAGCAGTACTTC.

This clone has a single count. This CDR3 is CASSGLAESSYNEQFF. DNA of the CDR3: TGTGCCAGCAGCGGTCTAGCGGAGAGCTCCTACAATGAGCAGTTCTTC. The chain carries TRBV9 and TRBJ2-1; 7 bases fit TRBD2. Germline-derived CDR1 and CDR2 are SGDLS and YYNGEE. V lost 3 bases and J lost 0; bases outside the gene matches: 6. This CDR3 comprises 16 residues.

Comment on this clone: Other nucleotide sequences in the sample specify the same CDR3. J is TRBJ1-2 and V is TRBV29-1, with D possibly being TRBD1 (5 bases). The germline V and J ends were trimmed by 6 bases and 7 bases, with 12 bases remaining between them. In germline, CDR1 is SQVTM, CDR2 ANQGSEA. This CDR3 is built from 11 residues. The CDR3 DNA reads TGCAGCGTGGACATCACGGGTGGCTACACCTTC. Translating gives CSVDITGGYTF.

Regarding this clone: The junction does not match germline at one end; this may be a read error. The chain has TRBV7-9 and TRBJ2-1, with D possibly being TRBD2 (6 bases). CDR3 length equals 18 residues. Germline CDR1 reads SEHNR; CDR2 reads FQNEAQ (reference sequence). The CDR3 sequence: CAISLVHPAGTSYNEQFF. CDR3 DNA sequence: TGTGCCATCAGCTTAGTCCATCCGGCGGGGACCTCCTACAATGAGCAGTTCTTC.

CDR3 loop: CASSEQGLRTDTQYF. Here the CDR3 DNA reads TGTGCCAGCAGCGAACAGGGGTTGAGGACAGATACGCAGTATTTT. This chain joins TRBV2 and TRBJ2-3; 7 bases map to TRBD1. The ends lost 6 bases at V and 3 bases at J; junction bases unmatched: 9. Per germline, CDR1 SNHLY and CDR2 FYNNEI. The CDR3 consists of 15 residues.

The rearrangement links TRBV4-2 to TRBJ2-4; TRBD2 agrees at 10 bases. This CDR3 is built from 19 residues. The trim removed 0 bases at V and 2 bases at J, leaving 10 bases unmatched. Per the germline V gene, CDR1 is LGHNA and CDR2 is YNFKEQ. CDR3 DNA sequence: TGTGCCAGCAGCCAAGACCCCGTACTTAGCGGGGGGCCCAAAAACATTCAGTACTTC. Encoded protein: CASSQDPVLSGGPKNIQYF.

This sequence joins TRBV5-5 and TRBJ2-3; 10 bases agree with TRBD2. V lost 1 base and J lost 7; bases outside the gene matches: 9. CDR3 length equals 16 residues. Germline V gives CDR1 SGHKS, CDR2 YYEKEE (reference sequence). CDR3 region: CASSLFSAGGYHTQYF. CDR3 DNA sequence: TGTGCCAGCAGCTTGTTCTCAGCGGGAGGGTACCATACGCAGTATTTT.